This passage covers 18 T cell receptor beta chains from one sample sequenced in a study of T cells in Graves' hyperthyroidism and ophthalmopathy (dated by TCRdb to the late 2010s). Library generation was performed with multiplex PCR. Instrument on record: Illumina HiSeq 2000. The TCR beta CDR3 regions were amplified from the RNA transcripts. The TCR CDR3 was subjected to a first round of RT-PCR using the HTBI primer set and the Qiagen OneStep RT-PCR kit. TCRdb reanalyzed the raw reads on its own, using fastp at Q25 for trimming and MiXCR for clone calling, and kept in-frame beta chains. Entries that share a CDR3 protein sequence are merged under the most common genes and DNA. For this sample the table gives about 360,000 distinct CDR3 sequences, of which roughly 13% were detected only once. The ten largest clones capture 9.2% of the sample. Sequenced sample: blood. Receptors were obtained from a woman in her late teens or twenties with Graves' hyperthyroidism.

This clonotype was picked up many times. The rearrangement links TRBV12-3 or TRBV12-4 to TRBJ2-3; 8 bases are a match to TRBD2. The V gene end was trimmed by 6 bases and the J gene end by 2 bases; junction bases not matched to a gene: 13. This CDR3 comprises 17 residues. CDR3 region: CASSSSLTSATTDTQYF. The CDR3 bases are TGTGCCAGCAGCTCTAGCCTGACTAGCGCTACCACAGATACGCAGTATTTT.

This clonotype was detected only a few times. Given a much more abundant clone one base away, this may be a read error. This chain uses TRBV27 with TRBJ1-2; D is undetermined. The germline CDR1 and CDR2 sequences are MNHEY and SMNVEV (reference sequence). This CDR3 is built from 19 residues. Trimming shortened V by 5 bases and J by 4 bases, and 29 bases separated the two germline ends. The chain's CDR3 is CASSRTETSDVAGVYGYTF. The CDR3, as DNA: TGTGCCAGCAGTCGAACCGAGACATCGGACGTGGCTGGGGTCTATGGCTACACCTTC.

This clonotype showed up many times. The V and J genes are TRBV20-1 and TRBJ2-5, with 9 positions matching TRBD1. V lost 6 bases to trimming and J lost 5 bases; unmatched junction nucleotides: 16. This CDR3 spans 16 amino acids. The V gene's germline CDR1 is DFQATT and CDR2 SNEGSKA (reference sequence). This CDR3 reads CSAQTTRTGEEETQYF. The CDR3 coding sequence is TGCAGTGCCCAGACTACACGGACAGGGGAGGAGGAGACCCAGTACTTC.

There are a few counts of this clonotype. V gene TRBV4-1 combines with J gene TRBJ2-5, with D perhaps matching TRBD1 or TRBD2 (6 bases each). Germline V lookup: CDR1 MGHRA, CDR2 YSYEKL. The CDR3 is 14 residues long. V lost 5 bases and J lost 7, with 17 bases in between. The CDR3 is CASSLEWGARTQYF. The CDR3 nucleotides read TGCGCCAGCAGCTTAGAATGGGGGGCCCGGACCCAGTACTTC.

This chain joins TRBV4-1 and TRBJ2-2; no reliable D call. Trimming took 0 bases from V and 4 from J, leaving 15 bases between them. Germline V gene lookup returns CDR1 MGHRA and CDR2 YSYEKL. The CDR3 extends over 17 amino acids. The CDR3 sequence: CASSQEGTVKGTGELFF. CDR3 in DNA: TGCGCCAGCAGCCAAGAGGGCACAGTCAAGGGCACCGGGGAGCTGTTTTTT.

The chain combines TRBV6-1 with TRBJ2-5; TRBD1 aligns across 10 bases. The CDR3 is made up of 15 amino acids. Germline CDR1 and CDR2: MNHNS and SASEGT. The V segment lost 7 bases and the J segment 4 bases; nucleotides outside the gene matches: 9. In nucleotides, the CDR3 is TGTGCCAGCACCCGACAGGGGGCACTTGTAGAGACCCAGTACTTC. Translating it yields CASTRQGALVETQYF.

This clonotype was detected many times. The chain employs TRBV6-6 and TRBJ2-1; 12 bases map to TRBD1. Germline values: CDR1 MNHNY, CDR2 SVGAGI (reference sequence). The CDR3 consists of 17 residues. The junction had 7 bases not matched to a gene; V was cut back by 0 bases and J by 7 bases. This CDR3 reads CASSYSGDRGRSNEQFF. CDR3 in DNA: TGTGCCAGCAGTTACTCAGGGGACAGGGGGCGGTCAAATGAGCAGTTCTTC.

This clonotype has at least ten counts. The CDR3: CASSRWTGKGWNEQFF. In DNA form, the CDR3 reads TGTGCCAGCAGCAGATGGACAGGGAAGGGGTGGAATGAGCAGTTCTTC. This chain uses TRBV7-2 with TRBJ2-1, with 8 bases that match TRBD1. Germline assignment: CDR1 SGHTA and CDR2 FQGNSA. Trimming cost V 5 bases and J 7 bases; bases outside gene matches: 13. CDR3 length equals 16 residues.

There are many counts of this clonotype. The J gene is TRBJ2-5, the V gene TRBV3-1, with TRBD2 identical over 14 bases. CDR1 LGHDT and CDR2 YNNKEL come from the germline V gene (reference sequence). The CDR3 runs to 16 residues. The V gene end was trimmed by 4 bases and the J gene end by 2 bases; junction bases not matched to a gene: 3. The CDR3 DNA reads as TGTGCCAGCAGCCGCGGACTAGCGGGGGGACAAGAGACCCAGTACTTC. Translation: CASSRGLAGGQETQYF.

This clonotype was observed many times. This chain connects TRBV7-3 to TRBJ2-1; D gene uncertain. The germline gives CDR1 SGHTA, CDR2 FQGTGA. This CDR3 is built from 13 residues. V lost 3 bases and J 5 bases, leaving 8 bases between the germline ends. Here the CDR3 reads CASSFAANNEQFF. CDR3 DNA sequence: TGTGCCAGCAGCTTCGCGGCTAACAATGAGCAGTTCTTC. The complete variable domain, with remaining parts taken from reference TRBV7-3 and TRBJ2-1, reads GAGVSQTPSNKVTEKGKYVELRCDPISGHTALYWYRQSLGQGPEFLIYFQGTGAADDSGLPNDRFFAVRPEGSVSTLKIQRTERGDSAVYLCASSFAANNEQFFGPGTRLTVL.

This clonotype was counted ten times or more. The chain carries TRBV28 and TRBJ1-5; a weak D match, TRBD1 (6 bases). The V and J ends lost 5 bases and 3 bases respectively, with 20 bases between them. The CDR3 loop spans 17 amino acids. The germline V gene encodes CDR1 MDHEN and CDR2 SYDVKM. The CDR3 DNA reads as TGTGCCAGCAGTCCCAATCGGGGGCGGATTGACAATCAGCCCCAGCATTTT. Amino acids: CASSPNRGRIDNQPQHF. Full variable domain (outside the CDR3, taken from reference TRBV28 and TRBJ1-5): DVKVTQSSRYLVKRTGEKVFLECVQDMDHENMFWYRQDPGLGLRLIYFSYDVKMKEKGDIPEGYSVSREKKERFSLILESASTNQTSMYLCASSPNRGRIDNQPQHFGDGTRLSIL.

This clonotype was seen many times. The CDR3 DNA follows: TGTGCCAGCAACCACGGGACGAAAAGTGGCTACACCTTC. Translation gives CASNHGTKSGYTF. The J gene is TRBJ1-2, the V gene TRBV28; weak D call: TRBD1 (5 bases). CDR3 length: 13 residues. The germline V and J ends were trimmed by 7 bases and 7 bases, with 16 bases remaining between them. The germline V gene encodes CDR1 MDHEN and CDR2 SYDVKM.

The J gene is TRBJ2-3, the V gene TRBV15; 13 nucleotides line up with TRBD2. Trimming at V came to 2 bases and at J to 1 base, leaving 9 bases not matched to a gene. CDR3 length: 19 amino acids. CDR1 is LNHNV and CDR2 is YYDKDF in the germline V gene (reference sequence). CDR3 sequence (DNA): TGTGCCACCAGCAGACCCGGGACTAGCGGGACCATCGGCACAGATACGCAGTATTTT. Amino acids: CATSRPGTSGTIGTDTQYF.

This clonotype has a handful of counts. The genes are TRBV7-8 and TRBJ1-3, with D unresolved. The V and J ends lost 1 base and 4 bases respectively, with 11 bases between them. The germline gives CDR1 SGHVS, CDR2 FQNEAQ. The CDR3 is made up of 15 amino acids. CDR3 DNA sequence: TGTGCCAGCAGCTTAGTATCCAGATTCGGAAACACCATATATTTT. It is translated as CASSLVSRFGNTIYF. Full variable domain (outside the CDR3, taken from reference TRBV7-8 and TRBJ1-3): GAGVSQSPRYKVAKRGQDVALRCDPISGHVSLFWYQQALGQGPEFLTYFQNEAQLDKSGLPSDRFFAERPEGSVSTLKIQRTQQEDSAVYLCASSLVSRFGNTIYFGEGSWLTVV.

This clonotype has ten or more counts. The chain recombines TRBV30 with TRBJ2-7; TRBD1 matches at 7 bases. The CDR3 runs to 13 residues. V shed 2 bases and J 4 bases; nucleotides not matched to a gene: 5. Germline values: CDR1 GTSNPN, CDR2 SVGIG (reference sequence). The CDR3 is CAWSLGQQYEQYF. The CDR3 nucleotides read TGTGCCTGGAGTCTGGGACAGCAATACGAGCAGTACTTC.

This clonotype came up many times. The V and J genes are TRBV28 and TRBJ2-7; tentative D call: TRBD1 (6 bases). The CDR3 is 13 residues long. V gave up 5 bases and J gave up 2 bases, with 10 bases separating them. From germline, CDR1 is MDHEN and CDR2 SYDVKM. The CDR3 sequence: CASSPGQPYEQYF. The CDR3 DNA reads TGTGCCAGCAGTCCCGGACAGCCCTACGAGCAGTACTTC.

This clonotype came up many times. The V and J genes are TRBV7-3 and TRBJ2-3; TRBD2 is a possible D gene (6 bases). Trimming pared 6 bases from V and 4 bases from J, leaving 11 bases between. Germline V gene lookup returns CDR1 SGHTA and CDR2 FQGTGA. The CDR3 totals 13 residues. The CDR3 region is CASRPTRSDTQYF. The CDR3 bases are TGTGCCAGCAGACCGACTAGATCAGATACGCAGTATTTT.

This clonotype has more than one count but fewer than ten. The chain recombines TRBV20-1 with TRBJ2-3, with 10 bases aligning to TRBD2. Germline CDR1 DFQATT, CDR2 SNEGSKA (reference sequence). This CDR3 contains 15 residues. V lost 5 bases and J lost 5; bases outside the gene matches: 10. The CDR3 reads CSALQLAGVGDTQYF. The DNA for the CDR3 is TGCAGTGCTCTCCAGCTAGCGGGAGTGGGAGATACGCAGTATTTT.